The rows below give T cell receptor beta chains drawn from one sample of a study of T cell responses to AZD1222 COVID-19 vaccine. Generated by immunoSEQ multiplex PCR, the TCRdb table keeps only in-frame clones and is missing some. The sample lists 120,000 or so clones, just over 90% seen once, with around 7.8% in the top ten. The starting material was peripheral blood, obtained on day 0 of AZD1222 vaccination. The receptor source for this set is an adult in good health. The CDR3 runs from the conserved cysteine through the conserved F or W. A D gene is named only where the DNA matches it firmly. Not all rows give a size; the values are once, few, many and, for expanded clones, a class.

D	J	size	V	CDR3	DNA
TRBD2	TRBJ2-5	NA	TRBV4-3	CASSFRGGKEETQYF	TGCGCCAGCAGCTTTCGGGGGGGGAAGGAAGAGACCCAGTACTTC
NA	TRBJ2-3	once	TRBV5-6	CASSLLRSSTDTQYF	TGTGCCAGCAGCTTGTTGAGGTCTAGCACAGATACGCAGTATTTT
TRBD1	TRBJ1-3	NA	TRBV10-3	CAISGQGFGNTIYF	TGTGCCATCAGTGGACAGGGATTTGGAAACACCATATATTTT
NA	TRBJ1-1	NA	TRBV6-4	CASSLEMNTEAFF	TGTGCCAGCAGTCTGGAGATGAACACTGAAGCTTTCTTT
TRBD1	TRBJ1-1	NA	TRBV2	CASSVRFTGTGGEAFF	TGTGCCAGCAGTGTACGATTTACCGGGACAGGGGGAGAAGCTTTCTTT
NA	TRBJ1-2	few	TRBV21-1	CATRRRVVLDYGYTF	TGTGCCACACGTCGTCGGGTAGTCCTGGACTATGGCTACACCTTC
NA	TRBJ2-2	NA	TRBV9	CASSAASDFGELFF	TGTGCCAGCAGCGCCGCTAGCGATTTCGGGGAGCTGTTTTTT
NA	TRBJ2-1	NA	TRBV28	CASSSGGTGMNEQFF	TGTGCCAGCAGTTCGGGGGGGACAGGGATGAATGAGCAGTTCTTC
NA	TRBJ1-5	NA	TRBV28	CASSLTQTSNQPQHF	TGTGCCAGCAGTTTAACGCAGACTTCCAATCAGCCCCAGCATTTT
NA	TRBJ2-7	NA	TRBV12-2	CASRIRAREIPYEQYF	TGTGCAAGTCGCATCCGCGCGCGGGAGATACCCTACGAGCAGTACTTC
TRBD1	TRBJ1-5	once	TRBV19	CASSIPTGRFGNQPQHF	TGTGCCAGTAGTATACCGACAGGGCGTTTTGGCAATCAGCCCCAGCATTTT
TRBD1	TRBJ2-7	NA	TRBV2	CASSEAPGGSYEQYF	TGTGCCAGCAGTGAAGCGCCAGGGGGTTCCTACGAGCAGTACTTC
NA	TRBJ2-3	NA	TRBV4-3	CASSLTAGIADTQYF	TGCGCCAGCAGTTTAACCGCGGGGATTGCAGATACGCAGTATTTT
NA	TRBJ2-2	NA	TRBV7-9	CASSRFAGSGELFF	TGTGCCAGCAGCCGTTTTGCGGGAAGCGGGGAGCTGTTTTTT
TRBD1	TRBJ1-4	NA	TRBV28	CASLGQNEKLFF	TGTGCCAGCTTGGGACAGAATGAAAAACTGTTTTTT
NA	TRBJ2-3	NA	TRBV2	CASRRIDTQYF	TGTGCCAGCAGGCGGATAGATACGCAGTATTTT
TRBD1	TRBJ2-2	NA	TRBV24-1	CATSGEQGHTGELFF	TGTGCCACCAGTGGGGAACAGGGGCACACCGGGGAGCTGTTTTTT
TRBD2	TRBJ2-2	NA	TRBV7-9	CASSPRGLAGGVTGELFF	TGTGCCAGCAGCCCGCGGGGTCTAGCGGGAGGAGTCACCGGGGAGCTGTTTTTT
NA	TRBJ1-5	NA	TRBV4-1	CASSQGPINQPQHF	TGCGCCAGCAGCCAGGGCCCGATCAATCAGCCCCAGCATTTT
NA	TRBJ1-5	once	TRBV28	CASRPGSNQPQHF	TGTGCCAGCAGACCCGGGAGCAATCAGCCCCAGCATTTT
NA	TRBJ2-2	NA	TRBV9	CASSLGTQMNTGELFF	TGTGCCAGCAGCCTCGGGACTCAGATGAACACCGGGGAGCTGTTTTTT
TRBD1	TRBJ2-7	NA	TRBV29-1	CSAASPRQGLNEQYF	TGCAGCGCAGCCTCGCCCAGACAGGGATTAAACGAGCAGTACTTC
NA	TRBJ1-5	NA	TRBV7-9	CASSATGTGSQPQHF	TGTGCCAGCAGCGCGACTGGGACGGGGAGTCAGCCCCAGCATTTT
NA	TRBJ2-5	NA	TRBV2	CASSPREGDGETQYF	TGTGCCAGCAGTCCCCGAGAGGGAGACGGGGAGACCCAGTACTTC